Listed below are T cell receptor beta chains from one sample, sequenced in a study of blood T cell repertoires in COVID-19. Clones were sequenced by immunoSEQ multiplex PCR, and TCRdb holds only the in-frame ones, with some missing. The sample consists of approximately 300,000 clones, over 85% of them appearing once. Sequenced input: peripheral blood. The receptors originated from a woman aged 30 to 39 with COVID-19, enrolled during active disease. Each CDR3 is given with its conserved first and last residue. Fields, in order: J gene, V gene, CDR3 protein.

j_gene: TRBJ1-2; v_gene: TRBV7-2; CDR3aa: CASSSHSRGDGYTF
j_gene: TRBJ2-5; v_gene: TRBV24-1; CDR3aa: CATSDLIGVQETQYF
j_gene: TRBJ1-1; v_gene: TRBV6-5; CDR3aa: CASSYSGFGGVTEAFF
j_gene: TRBJ2-1; v_gene: TRBV5-1; CDR3aa: CASSLMAPNEQFF
j_gene: TRBJ1-2; v_gene: TRBV12-3/TRBV12-4; CDR3aa: CASSLPDSLSF
j_gene: TRBJ1-1; v_gene: TRBV5-1; CDR3aa: CASSFQGPNTEAFF
j_gene: TRBJ1-1; v_gene: TRBV5-6; CDR3aa: CASSLPTGNTEAFF
j_gene: TRBJ2-6; v_gene: TRBV4-1; CDR3aa: CASSPSLAGGGGANVLTF
j_gene: TRBJ2-2; v_gene: TRBV6-1; CDR3aa: CASSEGRLAGTPGTGELFF
j_gene: TRBJ1-6; v_gene: TRBV19; CDR3aa: CASSLGDRGRPPLHF
j_gene: TRBJ1-2; v_gene: TRBV28; CDR3aa: CASSSPSTGFGGGYTF
j_gene: TRBJ1-1; v_gene: TRBV19; CDR3aa: CASSPQGAATEAFF
j_gene: TRBJ2-5; v_gene: TRBV28; CDR3aa: CASSRLAGGRYQETQYF
j_gene: TRBJ2-4; v_gene: TRBV7-2; CDR3aa: CASSPGGAAKNIQYF
j_gene: TRBJ2-7; v_gene: TRBV7-9; CDR3aa: CASSLAVAGAPQYF
j_gene: TRBJ2-5; v_gene: TRBV11-3; CDR3aa: CASSSRLEETQYF
j_gene: TRBJ1-6; v_gene: TRBV2; CDR3aa: CASSEVTGRGSPLHF
j_gene: TRBJ2-4; v_gene: TRBV7-9; CDR3aa: CASSLGGVPGNIQYF
j_gene: TRBJ1-1; v_gene: TRBV5-6; CDR3aa: CASSPGRVGNTEAFF
j_gene: TRBJ2-3; v_gene: TRBV20-1; CDR3aa: CSASKLAGLGDGTQYF
j_gene: TRBJ2-2; v_gene: TRBV7-2; CDR3aa: CASSSGSPTGELFF
j_gene: TRBJ1-1; v_gene: TRBV6-5; CDR3aa: CASSNVQGAEAFF
j_gene: TRBJ1-1; v_gene: TRBV11-3; CDR3aa: CASSFRSAAGTEAFF
j_gene: TRBJ1-2; v_gene: TRBV15; CDR3aa: CATSRGGTTGKIGYTF
j_gene: TRBJ2-7; v_gene: TRBV11-3; CDR3aa: CASSPTGTSGYEQYF
j_gene: TRBJ1-4; v_gene: TRBV5-1; CDR3aa: CASSPGQGNEKLFF
j_gene: TRBJ1-2; v_gene: TRBV27; CDR3aa: CASSLSQGYYGYTF
j_gene: TRBJ2-1; v_gene: TRBV2; CDR3aa: CASSGSGGRVFF
j_gene: TRBJ1-2; v_gene: TRBV5-1; CDR3aa: CASSTGNYGYTF
j_gene: TRBJ1-2; v_gene: TRBV9; CDR3aa: CASSQGRGIYGYTF
j_gene: TRBJ1-2; v_gene: TRBV7-6; CDR3aa: CASSRIGGALDYGYTF
j_gene: TRBJ1-2; v_gene: TRBV13; CDR3aa: CASSRRDGSSGYTF
j_gene: TRBJ1-2; v_gene: TRBV25-1; CDR3aa: CASSDGEGEAFYGYTF
j_gene: TRBJ1-2; v_gene: TRBV6-1; CDR3aa: CASSEVTGWSYGYTF
j_gene: TRBJ1-5; v_gene: TRBV4-1; CDR3aa: CASSQLLGQAGQPQHF
j_gene: TRBJ1-3; v_gene: TRBV3-1/TRBV3-2; CDR3aa: CASSHGVGNTIYF
j_gene: TRBJ2-2; v_gene: TRBV7-2; CDR3aa: CASSLDRTGELFF
j_gene: TRBJ2-7; v_gene: TRBV19; CDR3aa: CASSMGTANEQYF
j_gene: TRBJ1-5; v_gene: TRBV7-8; CDR3aa: CASSLGTGDNQPQHF